This TCR beta chain stems from a study of shared clonotypes between healthy human individuals. Study-level results: Deeper or shallower sequencing was expected to change how clonotypes are shared among donors. Naive subsets tended to show greater estimated richness than memory subsets.

Data came from immunoSEQ multiplex PCR; TCRdb stores just in-frame clones and leaves some out. The sample contains hundreds of thousands of clones, approximately 96% of which appear only once. The V and J ends lost 5 bases and 7 bases respectively, with 12 bases between them. CDR3 length: 11 residues. Germline V gene sequence: CDR1 SQVTM, CDR2 ANQGSEA. CD8 cells regarded as naive lacked CD45RO, were positively chosen for CCR7, and omitted terminally differentiated effector memory CD45RA+ cells. Each sample came from a Caucasian adult donor living in Nashville, Tennessee. Comment on this clone: Its antigen remains unknown.

The sequence came from a woman aged 25-40 years in good health. The sequenced material came from naive CD8+ T cells sorted from blood. V and J are TRBV29-1 and TRBJ2-7; possible D gene TRBD2, 6 bases. This CDR3 is CSVRGGQEQYF. In DNA form, the CDR3 reads TGCAGCGTTAGAGGAGGGCAGGAGCAGTACTTC.